The T cell receptor (beta chain) under discussion was sequenced for a study of technical replicates of blood from several donors. There are 17 residues in the CDR3. CDR1 SGHTA and CDR2 FQGTGA come from the germline V gene. With 0 bases removed from V and 0 bases from J, the gap between germline ends came to 15 bases. Here immunoSEQ multiplex PCR was the method, and the copy in TCRdb shows in-frame clones only, minus some. Counted here are about 80,000 clones, over 95% occurring once; the ten biggest clones make up 0.22%. The receptor was isolated from a human donor in good health. The gene calls are TRBV7-3 and TRBJ2-7; no clear D. The sequencing input was T cells isolated from PBMCs. This CDR3 is CASSLTPLAVSSYEQYF. The DNA for the CDR3 is TGTGCCAGCAGCTTAACCCCTCTTGCGGTAAGCTCCTACGAGCAGTACTTC. Full variable domain (rest looked up from reference TRBV7-3 and TRBJ2-7): GAGVSQTPSNKVTEKGKYVELRCDPISGHTALYWYRQSLGQGPEFLIYFQGTGAADDSGLPNDRFFAVRPEGSVSTLKIQRTERGDSAVYLCASSLTPLAVSSYEQYFGPGTRLTVT.